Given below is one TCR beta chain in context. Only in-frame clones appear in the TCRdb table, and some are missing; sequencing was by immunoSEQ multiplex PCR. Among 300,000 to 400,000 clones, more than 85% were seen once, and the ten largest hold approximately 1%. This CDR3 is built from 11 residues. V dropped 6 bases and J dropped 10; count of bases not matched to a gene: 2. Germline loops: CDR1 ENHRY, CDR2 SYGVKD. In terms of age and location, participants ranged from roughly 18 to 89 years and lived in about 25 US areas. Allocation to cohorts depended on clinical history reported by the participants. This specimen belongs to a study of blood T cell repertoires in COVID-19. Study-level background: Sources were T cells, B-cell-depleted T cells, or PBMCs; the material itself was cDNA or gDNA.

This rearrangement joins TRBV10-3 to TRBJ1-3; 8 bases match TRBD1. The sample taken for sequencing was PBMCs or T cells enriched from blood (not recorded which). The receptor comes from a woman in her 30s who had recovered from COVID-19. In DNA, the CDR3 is TGTGCCATCAGCCGGACAGGGACCATATATTTT. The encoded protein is CAISRTGTIYF.